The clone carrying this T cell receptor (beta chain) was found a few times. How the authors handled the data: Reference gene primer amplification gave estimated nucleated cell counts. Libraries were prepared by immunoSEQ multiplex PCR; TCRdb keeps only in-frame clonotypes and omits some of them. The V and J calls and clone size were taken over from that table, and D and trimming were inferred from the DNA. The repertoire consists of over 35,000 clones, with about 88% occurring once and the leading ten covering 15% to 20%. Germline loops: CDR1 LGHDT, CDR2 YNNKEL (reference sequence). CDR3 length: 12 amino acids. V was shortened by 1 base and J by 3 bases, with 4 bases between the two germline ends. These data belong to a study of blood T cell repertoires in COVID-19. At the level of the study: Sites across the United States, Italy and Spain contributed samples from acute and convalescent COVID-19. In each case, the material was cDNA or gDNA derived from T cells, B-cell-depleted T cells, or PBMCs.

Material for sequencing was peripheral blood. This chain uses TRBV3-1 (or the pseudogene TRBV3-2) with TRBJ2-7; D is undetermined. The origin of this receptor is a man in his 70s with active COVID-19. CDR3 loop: CASSQGSYEQYF. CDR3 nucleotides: TGTGCCAGCAGCCAAGGGAGCTACGAGCAGTACTTC.